One and the same sample provided the 17 T cell receptor beta chains below, sequenced in a study of memory CD4+ T cells and cytomegalovirus serostatus (dated by TCRdb to the late 2010s). To prepare the library, the immunoSEQ multiplex PCR assay was applied. The table comes from immuneACCESS by way of TCRdb, which keeps in-frame sequences with V and J called. Part of the clones is missing from these tables; in studies checked, under half for an unresolved V gene and the rest for unknown reasons. The sample table records roughly 53,000 clones; around 76% of these occur just once. The ten largest make up roughly 1.5% of the sample. Single viable CD3+CD4+CD8-CD45RO+ cells were sorted as memory CD4+ T cells on a FACSAria II. The sequenced sample was memory CD4+ T cells from blood. The receptors originated from an adult in good health and CMV-seronegative.

The chain is built from TRBV7-6 and TRBJ1-1, with D possibly being TRBD1 (5 bases). The germline V gene has CDR1 SGHVS and CDR2 FNYEAQ. The V end was cut by 5 bases, the J end by 0 bases, with 13 bases between. CDR3 length equals 15 residues. DNA for the CDR3: TGTGCCAGCAGCCCCCAGGGACGGTTGAACACTGAAGCTTTCTTT. Its protein is CASSPQGRLNTEAFF.

The chain links TRBV28 to TRBJ2-2; no firm D call. The V end lost 2 bases, the J end lost 4 bases, and 5 bases lay between the germline ends. This CDR3 is 13 amino acids long. From germline, CDR1 is MDHEN and CDR2 SYDVKM. For the CDR3, the DNA is TGTGCCAGCAGTTTAGTTAGCACCGGGGAGCTGTTTTTT. This translates into CASSLVSTGELFF. The full variable domain, completed using reference TRBV28 and TRBJ2-2, is DVKVTQSSRYLVKRTGEKVFLECVQDMDHENMFWYRQDPGLGLRLIYFSYDVKMKEKGDIPEGYSVSREKKERFSLILESASTNQTSMYLCASSLVSTGELFFGEGSRLTVL.

J is TRBJ1-2 and V is TRBV4-3; D is undetermined. This CDR3 has 12 amino acids. V lost 2 bases and J 8 bases, leaving 9 bases between the germline ends. Germline CDR1 reads LGHNA; CDR2 reads YSLEER. This CDR3 reads CASSQRGWGYTF. The CDR3 bases are TGCGCCAGCAGCCAACGGGGATGGGGCTACACCTTC.

The DNA of the CDR3 is TGTGCCTGGAATCCGAGCACTTCTGATACGCAGTATTTT. Its translation is CAWNPSTSDTQYF. The rearrangement links TRBV30 to TRBJ2-3; D remains unclear. The CDR3 length is 13 residues. With 4 bases removed from V and 6 bases from J, the gap between germline ends came to 14 bases. Germline V CDR1 and CDR2: GTSNPN, SVGIG (reference sequence).

CDR3: CASSYLSGGNNEQFF. As DNA, the CDR3 is TGTGCCAGCAGTTATCTGTCGGGGGGAAACAATGAGCAGTTCTTC. The gene calls are TRBV2 and TRBJ2-1; 7 bases line up with TRBD2. The ends lost 5 bases at V and 5 bases at J; junction bases unmatched: 9. There are 15 residues in the CDR3. Germline CDR1 reads SNHLY; CDR2 reads FYNNEI. The full variable domain, with the rest looked up from reference TRBV2 and TRBJ2-1, is EPEVTQTPSHQVTQMGQEVILRCVPISNHLYFYWYRQILGQKVEFLVSFYNNEISEKSEIFDDQFSVERPDGSNFTLKIRSTKLEDSAMYFCASSYLSGGNNEQFFGPGTRLTVL.

The chain combines TRBV28 with TRBJ2-5; TRBD2 might be the D (6 bases). Trimming took off 6 bases at V and 2 bases at J, with 13 bases between the two ends. The CDR3 has 14 residues. Germline V gene lookup returns CDR1 MDHEN and CDR2 SYDVKM. CDR3 protein: CASRGGGSQETQYF. CDR3 bases: TGTGCCAGCAGGGGGGGAGGCAGTCAAGAGACCCAGTACTTC. Filled out from reference TRBV28 and TRBJ2-5, the complete variable domain reads DVKVTQSSRYLVKRTGEKVFLECVQDMDHENMFWYRQDPGLGLRLIYFSYDVKMKEKGDIPEGYSVSREKKERFSLILESASTNQTSMYLCASRGGGSQETQYFGPGTRLLVL.

The rearrangement links TRBV9 to TRBJ2-5; D is perhaps TRBD2 (6 bases). Germline V gives CDR1 SGDLS, CDR2 YYNGEE. The CDR3 is made up of 15 amino acids. V was trimmed by 3 bases and J by 2 bases, leaving 14 bases between them. The CDR3 is CASSGRASGQETQYF. CDR3 nucleotide sequence: TGTGCCAGCAGCGGGAGGGCGAGCGGTCAAGAGACCCAGTACTTC.

The V call is TRBV7-3, the J call TRBJ2-1, with D possibly TRBD1 on 6 matching bases. Trimming took off 0 bases at V and 2 bases at J, with 11 bases between the two ends. The CDR3 length is 16 residues. Germline V gene sequence: CDR1 SGHTA, CDR2 FQGTGA. DNA for the CDR3: TGTGCCAGCAGCTTAACGGGGGCAGGTACCTACAATGAGCAGTTCTTC. Translated, it gives CASSLTGAGTYNEQFF.

V usage is TRBV5-6 and J usage is TRBJ2-7; D unclear. Germline loops: CDR1 SGHDT, CDR2 YYEEEE. The CDR3 spans 15 residues. V lost 5 bases to trimming and J lost 4 bases, with 19 bases between them. The CDR3, as DNA: TGTGCCAGCAGGAACGGTGACGGATCGTTTTACGAGCAGTACTTC. Translating it yields CASRNGDGSFYEQYF.

This chain joins TRBV19 and TRBJ1-6; 7 bases agree with TRBD1. Per germline, CDR1 LNHDA and CDR2 SQIVND (reference sequence). CDR3 length: 15 amino acids. V was clipped by 5 bases and J by 8 bases; unmatched bases: 9. CDR3 region: CASSSAQGIYSPLHF. The CDR3 nucleotides read TGTGCCAGTAGTTCCGCACAGGGGATATATTCACCCCTCCACTTT.

This chain joins TRBV28 and TRBJ2-7, with 8 nucleotides matching TRBD2. Trimming cost V 3 bases and J 3 bases; bases outside gene matches: 4. This CDR3 has 14 amino acids. Germline CDR1 MDHEN, CDR2 SYDVKM. As DNA, the CDR3 is TGTGCCAGCAGTTTTTCGGGGGGGCTCTACGAGCAGTACTTC. Amino acids: CASSFSGGLYEQYF. Together with reference TRBV28 and TRBJ2-7, the CDR3 gives the full variable domain: DVKVTQSSRYLVKRTGEKVFLECVQDMDHENMFWYRQDPGLGLRLIYFSYDVKMKEKGDIPEGYSVSREKKERFSLILESASTNQTSMYLCASSFSGGLYEQYFGPGTRLTVT.

The chain carries TRBV5-1 and TRBJ2-1; D is perhaps TRBD2 (6 bases). The CDR3 has 15 residues. Germline lookup yields CDR1 SGHRS and CDR2 YFSETQ. Trimming cost V 4 bases and J 0 bases, with 11 bases left between them. The CDR3 bases are TGCGCCAGCAGCCGGGACTTAAGCTCCTACAATGAGCAGTTCTTC. The encoded protein is CASSRDLSSYNEQFF.

J is TRBJ1-3 and V is TRBV19, with D unclear. With 4 bases removed from V and 2 bases from J, the gap between germline ends came to 12 bases. Germline CDR1 is LNHDA and CDR2 is SQIVND (reference sequence). The CDR3 has 15 amino acids. CDR3 in amino acids: CASSTHAGAGNTIYF. Written as DNA, the CDR3 is TGTGCCAGTAGTACCCACGCGGGCGCTGGAAACACCATATATTTT.

The genes are TRBV28 and TRBJ2-7; the D gene is possibly TRBD2 (7 bases). Germline V gene lookup returns CDR1 MDHEN and CDR2 SYDVKM. The CDR3 has 14 amino acids. The ends were cut back, 6 bases at V and 3 bases at J, with 15 bases in the middle. The CDR3 protein is CASRGGGQLYEQYF. The CDR3 DNA reads TGTGCCAGCAGAGGGGGGGGGCAACTCTACGAGCAGTACTTC. The entire variable domain, with the rest obtained from reference TRBV28 and TRBJ2-7, is as follows: DVKVTQSSRYLVKRTGEKVFLECVQDMDHENMFWYRQDPGLGLRLIYFSYDVKMKEKGDIPEGYSVSREKKERFSLILESASTNQTSMYLCASRGGGQLYEQYFGPGTRLTVT.

In its sample, this clone is medium-sized (0.01 to 0.1%). The rearrangement joins TRBV23-1 to TRBJ2-1; D gene ambiguous. TRBV23-1 belongs to the ORF category, with a function that is uncertain. The germline V and J ends were trimmed by 4 bases and 10 bases, with 14 bases remaining between them. This CDR3 is built from 13 residues. The CDR3 spells CASSLPVGTEQFF. DNA for the CDR3: TGCGCCAGCAGTCTCCCTGTGGGAACCGAGCAGTTCTTC.

The chain combines TRBV4-1 with TRBJ2-5; D not resolved. Looked up from germline, CDR1 is MGHRA and CDR2 is YSYEKL. Trimming pared 0 bases from V and 11 bases from J, leaving 19 bases between. CDR3 length equals 15 residues. CDR3 in DNA: TGCGCCAGCAGCCAAGACCCTTGGGGATCGGTGGTGCAGTACTTC. Translation gives CASSQDPWGSVVQYF.

The chain recombines TRBV7-2 with TRBJ2-4; TRBD1 matches at 9 bases. Germline values: CDR1 SGHTA, CDR2 FQGNSA. The V segment lost 3 bases and the J segment 7 bases; nucleotides outside the gene matches: 10. The CDR3 spans 16 residues. CDR3 nucleotide sequence: TGTGCCAGCAGCTTGGGGGCCGGGACAGGGTCTAACATTCAGTACTTC. It is translated as CASSLGAGTGSNIQYF.